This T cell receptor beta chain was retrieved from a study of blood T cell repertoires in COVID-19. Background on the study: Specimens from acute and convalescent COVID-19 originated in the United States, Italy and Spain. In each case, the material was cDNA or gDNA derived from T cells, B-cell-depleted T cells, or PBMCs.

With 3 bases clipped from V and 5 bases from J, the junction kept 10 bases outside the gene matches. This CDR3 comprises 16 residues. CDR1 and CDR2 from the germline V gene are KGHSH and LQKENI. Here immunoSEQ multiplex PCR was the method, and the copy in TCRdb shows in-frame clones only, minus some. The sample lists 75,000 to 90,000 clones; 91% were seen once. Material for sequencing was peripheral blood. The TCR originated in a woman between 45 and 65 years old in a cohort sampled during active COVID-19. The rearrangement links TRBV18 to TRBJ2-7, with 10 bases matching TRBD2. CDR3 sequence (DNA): TGTGCCAGCTCACCCACGGGACTAGCGTTGATAGACGAGCAGTACTTC. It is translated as CASSPTGLALIDEQYF.